A selection of T cell receptor beta chains follows, all from one sample in a study of blood T cell repertoires in COVID-19. Method: immunoSEQ multiplex PCR; TCRdb's copy keeps in-frame clones and lacks some. The profile covers approximately 25,000 clones, with approximately 80% appearing a single time and 2% to 3% taken by the ten largest. The sequencing sample was made of peripheral blood. The origin of the receptors is a woman in her 70s with COVID-19, enrolled during active disease. CDR3s include the opening cysteine and the closing phenylalanine or tryptophan. A D gene is named only where the DNA matches it firmly. Only some rows state a clone size, as once, few, many or a class for expanded clones.

j_call v_call d_call clone_size cdr3_aa cdr3_nt
TRBJ1-2 TRBV7-2 NA NA CASSTQQLSYGYTF TGTGCCAGCAGCACCCAACAGCTATCCTATGGCTACACCTTC
TRBJ1-6 TRBV7-3 NA NA CASSLSTESPLHF TGTGCCAGCAGCTTAAGCACAGAATCACCCCTCCACTTT
TRBJ1-5 TRBV2 NA NA CASSEEGKQPQHF TGTGCCAGCAGTGAGGAGGGTAAACAGCCCCAGCATTTT
TRBJ1-5 TRBV18 NA NA CASSPAGEDQPQHF TGTGCCAGCTCACCAGCGGGGGAAGATCAGCCCCAGCATTTT
TRBJ2-5 TRBV11-1 TRBD2 few CASSYTAGVKETQYF TGTGCCAGCAGCTACACAGCGGGAGTAAAAGAGACCCAGTACTTC
TRBJ1-2 TRBV19 NA NA CASSISVYGYTF TGTGCCAGTAGTATATCGGTCTATGGCTACACCTTC
TRBJ1-5 TRBV2 NA NA CASRGHLGNQPQHF TGTGCCAGCAGGGGACACCTGGGGAATCAGCCCCAGCATTTT
TRBJ1-2 TRBV29-1 NA NA CSVEEEGTPRGGYTF TGCAGCGTTGAAGAGGAAGGGACCCCCAGGGGAGGCTACACCTTC
TRBJ1-2 TRBV9 NA NA CASSRGRGANYGYTF TGTGCCAGCAGCAGAGGTCGGGGGGCTAACTATGGCTACACCTTC
TRBJ1-6 TRBV7-3 NA NA CASGRGVGSPLHF TGTGCCAGCGGCAGGGGTGTTGGGTCACCCCTCCACTTT
TRBJ2-7 TRBV5-1 TRBD2 NA CASSLGLTSGGFYEQYF TGCGCCAGCAGCTTGGGCCTTACTAGCGGGGGTTTCTACGAGCAGTACTTC
TRBJ2-1 TRBV19 TRBD1 NA CASSTGVVDEQFF TGTGCCAGTTCCACAGGGGTTGTCGATGAGCAGTTCTTC
TRBJ1-2 TRBV28 NA NA CASSLAPNYGYTF TGTGCCAGCAGTTTGGCACCGAACTATGGCTACACCTTC
TRBJ1-1 TRBV19 NA few CASTPRRGRSTEAFF TGTGCCAGTACCCCCAGGAGGGGAAGGAGCACTGAAGCTTTCTTT
TRBJ1-4 TRBV29-1 TRBD1 NA CSAQQGTNEKLFF TGCAGCGCCCAACAGGGGACTAATGAAAAACTGTTTTTT
TRBJ2-1 TRBV3-1/TRBV3-2 NA NA CASSQRARANEQFF TGTGCCAGCAGCCAACGGGCCAGGGCAAATGAGCAGTTCTTC
TRBJ2-3 TRBV7-2 NA NA CASSLYSTDTQYF TGTGCCAGCAGCTTATATAGCACAGATACGCAGTATTTT
TRBJ1-1 TRBV6-5 NA NA CASSSVGVGEAFF TGTGCCAGCAGTTCGGTCGGGGTCGGTGAAGCTTTCTTT
TRBJ2-3 TRBV9 NA NA CASSVGHATNTQYF TGTGCCAGCAGCGTAGGCCACGCCACAAATACGCAGTATTTT
TRBJ1-1 TRBV6-6 NA NA CASGRRDTEAFF TGTGCCAGCGGCCGCCGGGACACTGAAGCTTTCTTT
TRBJ1-2 TRBV6-2/TRBV6-3 NA NA CASSYRTSRGYGYTF TGTGCCAGCAGTTACCGGACCAGTCGGGGCTATGGCTACACCTTC
TRBJ2-1 TRBV2 TRBD1 NA CASSALDRANNEQFF TGTGCCAGCAGTGCATTGGACAGGGCAAACAATGAGCAGTTCTTC
TRBJ1-2 TRBV18 NA NA CASSTREFNYGYTF TGTGCCAGCTCGACGCGGGAGTTCAACTATGGCTACACCTTC
TRBJ1-2 TRBV6-4 NA NA CASSEQGGSGYTF TGTGCCAGCAGTGAACAGGGAGGGTCTGGCTACACCTTC
TRBJ2-7 TRBV12-3/TRBV12-4 NA NA CASSYAFRYEQYF TGTGCCAGCAGTTATGCGTTCCGCTACGAGCAGTACTTC
TRBJ2-1 TRBV2 NA once CASSERWLRNEQFF TGTGCCAGCAGTGAACGGTGGCTGAGGAATGAGCAGTTCTTC
TRBJ1-2 TRBV24-1 NA NA CATSDEPSYGYTF TGTGCCACCAGTGATGAACCCAGCTATGGCTACACCTTC
TRBJ1-5 TRBV19 TRBD1 NA CASSGGQGGRPQHF TGTGCCAGTAGTGGTGGACAGGGTGGTCGGCCCCAGCATTTT
TRBJ2-2 TRBV19 NA once CASADGTNTGELFF TGTGCCAGTGCGGACGGGACGAACACCGGGGAGCTGTTTTTT
TRBJ1-2 TRBV18 TRBD1 NA CAASTGGYGYTF TGTGCCGCGTCGACAGGGGGCTATGGCTACACCTTC
TRBJ1-1 TRBV12-3/TRBV12-4 TRBD1 few CASSLTQGAGAFF TGTGCCAGCAGTTTAACTCAGGGGGCCGGAGCTTTCTTT
TRBJ1-4 TRBV5-1 TRBD1 NA CASSSSGGANEKLFF TGCGCCAGCAGCTCGTCAGGGGGAGCTAATGAAAAACTGTTTTTT